A single sample gave rise to the 26 T cell receptor beta chains below, sequenced in a study of shared clonotypes between healthy human individuals (dated by TCRdb to 2020 to 2022). For the CD8 naive samples, CD45RO-negative cells were positively selected for CCR7, yielding a CD45RA+CCR7+ population from which TemRA cells were excluded. Library generation was performed with the immunoSEQ multiplex PCR assay. TCRdb holds this immuneACCESS table with in-frame rearrangements only. Some clones are missing; in checked studies, unresolved V genes explain under half, and the rest has no known cause. Present in this sample are hundreds of thousands of clones, more than 85% of which were seen just once. The ten largest clones capture less than 25% of the sample. Sample: naive CD8+ T cells sorted from blood. The cell subset or site label here, explained by the study, means: CD45RA+CCR7+. The receptors shown here come from a man aged 25 to 40 in good health.

The J gene is TRBJ2-1, the V gene TRBV7-9; D possibly corresponds to TRBD1 (6 bases). The CDR3 runs 13 residues. Trimming pared 5 bases from V and 6 bases from J, leaving 11 bases between. The V gene's germline CDR1 is SEHNR and CDR2 FQNEAQ (reference sequence). DNA of the CDR3: TGTGCCAGCAGCCAGGACAGCCCCAATGAGCAGTTCTTC. Amino acids: CASSQDSPNEQFF.

The chain uses TRBV5-4 and TRBJ1-2, with D tentatively TRBD1 (6 bases). The germline gives CDR1 SGHNT, CDR2 YYREEE (reference sequence). This CDR3 region has 16 residues. V lost 1 base and J lost 6, with 19 bases in between. The CDR3 DNA sequence: TGTGCCAGCAGCTTGCAGCTGGAACAGGGAATCCATGGCTACACCTTC. It encodes CASSLQLEQGIHGYTF.

This chain joins TRBV10-2 and TRBJ2-1; no clear D. Trimming left V 0 bases short and J 7 bases short, with 16 bases between. From germline, CDR1 is WSHSY and CDR2 SAAADI. The CDR3 contains 16 residues. The CDR3 here is CASSESLPPRRNEQFF. CDR3 in DNA: TGCGCCAGCAGTGAGTCACTCCCACCCCGGCGTAATGAGCAGTTCTTC.

CDR3 region: CASSLGPGQGAFGELFF. In nucleotides, the CDR3 is TGTGCCAGCAGCTTAGGCCCGGGACAGGGGGCGTTCGGGGAGCTGTTTTTT. The V gene is TRBV7-9, the J gene TRBJ2-2, with 12 bases matching TRBD1. In germline, CDR1 is SEHNR, CDR2 FQNEAQ (reference sequence). The CDR3 covers 17 residues. V trimming: 1 base; J trimming: 7 bases; junction bases outside the gene matches: 7.

This rearrangement joins TRBV10-3 to TRBJ2-2; D could derive from TRBD1 or TRBD2 (6 bases each). The germline V and J ends were trimmed by 2 bases and 7 bases, with 17 bases remaining between them. The germline V gene has CDR1 ENHRY and CDR2 SYGVKD. CDR3 length: 16 residues. The CDR3 reads CAISEVQAEGDGELFF. The CDR3 coding sequence is TGTGCCATCAGTGAGGTCCAAGCGGAGGGGGACGGGGAGCTGTTTTTT.

V usage is TRBV9 and J usage is TRBJ2-7, with 10 bases matching TRBD1. The CDR3 is made up of 16 amino acids. The germline V gene encodes CDR1 SGDLS and CDR2 YYNGEE. The V segment lost 3 bases and the J segment 4 bases; nucleotides outside the gene matches: 10. CDR3: CASSESPGQGTYEQYF. In DNA, the CDR3 is TGTGCCAGCAGCGAAAGTCCGGGACAGGGGACGTACGAGCAGTACTTC.

The CDR3 sequence: CASSSYGDRDEKLFF. Written as DNA, the CDR3 is TGTGCCAGCAGCTCCTATGGGGACAGGGATGAAAAACTGTTTTTT. V gene TRBV7-9 combines with J gene TRBJ1-4; 9 positions agree with TRBD1. V lost 4 bases, J lost 6 bases, and 6 bases stayed unmatched. The length of the CDR3 is 15 residues. Germline V gene lookup returns CDR1 SEHNR and CDR2 FQNEAQ (reference sequence).

The rearrangement joins TRBV5-6 to TRBJ2-1; D uncertain. CDR1 and CDR2 from the germline V gene are SGHDT and YYEEEE. The CDR3 covers 13 residues. The germline V and J ends were trimmed by 1 base and 5 bases, with 7 bases remaining between them. CDR3 DNA sequence: TGTGCCAGCAGCTTGTTGTTAGACAATGAGCAGTTCTTC. As protein: CASSLLLDNEQFF.

The chain carries TRBV9 and TRBJ2-3; 13 bases fit TRBD2. Germline CDR1 SGDLS, CDR2 YYNGEE. V lost 4 bases to trimming and J lost 4 bases; unmatched junction nucleotides: 3. This CDR3 region has 15 residues. CDR3 sequence: CASSTSGRASDTQYF. In DNA, the CDR3 is TGTGCCAGCAGCACTAGCGGGAGGGCCTCAGATACGCAGTATTTT.

The chain couples TRBV10-3 to TRBJ2-1; D is unclear. Trimming stripped 2 bases from V and 8 bases from J, with 7 bases between. Germline V gene data show CDR1 as ENHRY and CDR2 as SYGVKD. The CDR3 has 12 amino acids. CDR3 nucleotides: TGTGCCATCAGTGAGGAGGTGGATGAGCAGTTCTTC. Its translation is CAISEEVDEQFF.

This rearrangement joins TRBV13 to TRBJ1-4; possible D gene TRBD1, 5 bases. The germline V gene encodes CDR1 PRHDT and CDR2 FYEKMQ (reference sequence). The CDR3 contains 17 residues. Between the trimmed V and J ends, which lost 4 bases and 7 bases, there was a span of 22 bases. This chain's CDR3 is CASSSSVRGGSGEKLFF. CDR3 DNA sequence: TGTGCCAGCAGCTCCTCGGTTAGGGGAGGGAGTGGTGAAAAACTGTTTTTT.

Written as DNA, the CDR3 is TGTGCCAGCAGTTTAGGGCTTAGCGGGAGTTACACCGGGGAGCTGTTTTTT. Translation: CASSLGLSGSYTGELFF. The chain has TRBV28 and TRBJ2-2, with 9 nucleotides matching TRBD2. J lost 3 bases, V lost 2 bases, and 7 bases had no gene match. The germline V gene encodes CDR1 MDHEN and CDR2 SYDVKM. CDR3 length equals 17 residues.

Worth noting for this clone: A read error may produce the germline difference seen at one junction end. This chain uses TRBV7-7 with TRBJ2-5; 11 bases map to TRBD2. Germline V lookup: CDR1 SSHAT, CDR2 FNYEAQ (reference sequence). The CDR3 has 14 amino acids. DNA for the CDR3: TGTGCTAGCAGCCCTGCTAGCGGGAGGGAGACCCAGTACTTC. Amino acid sequence: CASSPASGRETQYF.

This chain links TRBV7-9 with TRBJ2-5; the D gene could be TRBD1 or TRBD2 (5 bases each). With 4 bases removed from V and 0 bases from J, the gap between germline ends came to 18 bases. The germline gives CDR1 SEHNR, CDR2 FQNEAQ (reference sequence). CDR3 length: 17 amino acids. The CDR3 spells CASSSHEGPSNQETQYF. The CDR3 region has the DNA TGTGCCAGCAGCTCGCACGAGGGGCCCTCCAACCAAGAGACCCAGTACTTC.

The rearrangement uses TRBV15 and TRBJ2-7, with a possible D match to TRBD1 (6 bases). The CDR3 is 15 residues long. Per germline, CDR1 LNHNV and CDR2 YYDKDF (reference sequence). V was cut by 4 bases and J by 1 base, with 14 bases left in between. DNA of the CDR3: TGTGCCACCAGCACAGAGCCCGGACAGTCCTACGAGCAGTACTTC. This encodes CATSTEPGQSYEQYF.

This rearrangement joins TRBV9 to TRBJ2-7; TRBD2 matches 7 bases. CDR3 size: 14 residues. J lost 5 bases, V lost 4 bases, and 9 bases had no gene match. The germline V gene has CDR1 SGDLS and CDR2 YYNGEE. The CDR3 loop reads CASSPSGMINEQYF. In DNA, the CDR3 is TGTGCCAGCAGCCCCAGCGGGATGATCAACGAGCAGTACTTC.

J is TRBJ2-2 and V is TRBV27, with 10 bases identical to TRBD2. This CDR3 has 14 residues. Trimming at V came to 6 bases and at J to 7 bases, leaving 5 bases not matched to a gene. The V gene's germline CDR1 is MNHEY and CDR2 SMNVEV (reference sequence). The CDR3 DNA reads TGTGCCAGCAGGCTAGCGGGAGTGGACGGGGAGCTGTTTTTT. This codes for CASRLAGVDGELFF.

The chain has TRBV9 and TRBJ2-3, with 7 bases identical to TRBD1. The germline V gene encodes CDR1 SGDLS and CDR2 YYNGEE. V shed 0 bases, J shed 3 bases, and the junction held 7 bases outside the gene matches. CDR3 length equals 16 residues. The CDR3: CASSVGHRGRTDTQYF. CDR3 in DNA: TGTGCCAGCAGCGTAGGTCACAGGGGAAGAACAGATACGCAGTATTTT.

The chain recombines TRBV6-1 with TRBJ1-5, with D unresolved. V lost 0 bases, J lost 0 bases, and 9 bases lay in between. CDR1 is MNHNS and CDR2 is SASEGT in the germline V gene. The length of the CDR3 is 16 residues. The CDR3 nucleotides read TGTGCCAGCAGTGAAGCTGTAAACTATAGCAATCAGCCCCAGCATTTT. Its translation is CASSEAVNYSNQPQHF.

The genes are TRBV27 and TRBJ2-5, with 10 bases identical to TRBD2. CDR1 and CDR2 (germline): MNHEY, SMNVEV (reference sequence). With 4 bases clipped from V and 2 bases from J, the junction kept 10 bases outside the gene matches. This CDR3 region has 17 residues. This chain's CDR3 is CASSSTSSGRRQETQYF. DNA for the CDR3: TGTGCCAGCAGTTCAACCTCTAGCGGGAGAAGGCAAGAGACCCAGTACTTC.

The rearrangement joins TRBV27 to TRBJ1-1; D gene unclear. The CDR3 has 14 amino acids. CDR1 is MNHEY, CDR2 SMNVEV, per germline (reference sequence). V lost 5 bases and J 3 bases, leaving 13 bases between the germline ends. The CDR3 coding sequence is TGTGCCAGCAGTAACCCGGGTAGGGACACTGAAGCTTTCTTT. It codes for CASSNPGRDTEAFF.

The CDR3 nucleotides read TGTGCCAGCTACCGTACCACCGGGACAGGGAATCAGCCCCAGCATTTT. Amino acids: CASYRTTGTGNQPQHF. The chain joins TRBV28 to TRBJ1-5, with 9 bases aligning to TRBD1. The V gene's germline CDR1 is MDHEN and CDR2 SYDVKM. The CDR3 runs 16 residues. V gave up 8 bases and J gave up 4 bases; unmatched junction bases: 12.

The chain couples TRBV11-3 to TRBJ2-5; D unresolved. This CDR3 contains 11 residues. Germline V gene sequence: CDR1 SGHNT, CDR2 YENEEA. Trimming left V 5 bases short and J 4 bases short, with 5 bases between. The CDR3 reads CASSERETQYF. As DNA, the CDR3 is TGTGCCAGCAGCGAAAGAGAGACCCAGTACTTC.

The chain recombines TRBV12-2 with TRBJ2-7; the listed D gene, TRBD2, was not tested against the DNA. TRBV12-2 is labeled a pseudogene. The CDR3 covers 14 residues. Here the CDR3 reads CASRLGGPPYEQYF. The CDR3 coding sequence is TGTGCAAGTCGCTTAGGAGGGCCCCCCTACGAGCAGTACTTC.

In nucleotides, the CDR3 is TGCGCCAGCAGCCTTAGGGGGGGAGGGTCCAAAAACATTCAGTACTTC. This sequence encodes CASSLRGGGSKNIQYF. This sequence joins TRBV4-3 and TRBJ2-4; weak D call: TRBD2 (7 bases). Looked up from germline, CDR1 is LGHNA and CDR2 is YSLEER. The CDR3 runs 16 residues. The V end was cut by 4 bases, the J end by 2 bases, with 15 bases between.

The chain recombines TRBV4-1 with TRBJ2-1, with D tentatively TRBD1 or TRBD2 (6 bases each). CDR1 MGHRA and CDR2 YSYEKL come from the germline V gene. The V end was cut by 1 base, the J end by 8 bases, with 12 bases between. CDR3 length: 14 amino acids. In nucleotides, the CDR3 is TGCGCCAGCAGCCAAGCGGGGGCCTCGTATGAGCAGTTCTTC. Translated: CASSQAGASYEQFF.